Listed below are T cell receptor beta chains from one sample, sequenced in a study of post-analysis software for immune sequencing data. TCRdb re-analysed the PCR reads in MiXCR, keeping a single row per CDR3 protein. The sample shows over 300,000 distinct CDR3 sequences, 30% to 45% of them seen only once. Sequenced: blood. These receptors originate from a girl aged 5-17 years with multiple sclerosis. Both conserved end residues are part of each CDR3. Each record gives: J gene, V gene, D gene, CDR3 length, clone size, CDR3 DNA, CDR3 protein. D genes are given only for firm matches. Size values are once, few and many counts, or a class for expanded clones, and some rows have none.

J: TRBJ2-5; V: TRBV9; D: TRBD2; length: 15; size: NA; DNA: TGTGCCAGCAGTCGACTAGCGGGGTTCCAAGAGACCCAGTACTTC; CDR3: CASSRLAGFQETQYF
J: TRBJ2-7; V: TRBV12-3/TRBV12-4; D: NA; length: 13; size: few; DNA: TGTGCCAGCAGTTTTGGGGACGCCTACGAGCAGTACTTC; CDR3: CASSFGDAYEQYF
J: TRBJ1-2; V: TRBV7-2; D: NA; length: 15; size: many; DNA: TGTGCCAGCAGGCGTCCTACGACAGCCCTCTATGGCTACACCTTC; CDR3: CASRRPTTALYGYTF
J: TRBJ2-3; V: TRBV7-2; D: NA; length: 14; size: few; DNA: TGTGCCAGCAGTCAACCCAGCGCCGCAGATACGCAGTATTTT; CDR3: CASSQPSAADTQYF
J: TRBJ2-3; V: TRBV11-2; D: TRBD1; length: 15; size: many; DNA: TGTGCCAGCAGCTTAGGGACAGGGGGCACAGATACGCAGTATTTT; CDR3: CASSLGTGGTDTQYF
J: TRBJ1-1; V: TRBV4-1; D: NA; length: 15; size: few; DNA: TGCGCCAGCAGCCAAGCTCCAGTGATGAACACTGAAGCTTTCTTT; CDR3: CASSQAPVMNTEAFF
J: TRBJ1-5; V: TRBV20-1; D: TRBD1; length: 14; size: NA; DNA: TGCAGTGCTTTCCGACAGGGGGGCAATCAGCCCCAGCATTTT; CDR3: CSAFRQGGNQPQHF
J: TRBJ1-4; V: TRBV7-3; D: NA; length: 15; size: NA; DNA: TGTGCCAGCAGCTTAGGGGTTCGACGCAATGAAAAACTGTTTTTT; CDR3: CASSLGVRRNEKLFF
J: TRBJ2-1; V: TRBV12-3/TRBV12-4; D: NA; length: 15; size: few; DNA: TGTGCCAGCAGTCGCCTCGGGGTCTGGCAGAATGAGCAGTTCTTC; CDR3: CASSRLGVWQNEQFF
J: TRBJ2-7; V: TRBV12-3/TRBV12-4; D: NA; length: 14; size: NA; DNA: TGTGCCAGCACCTGGGGGGGGCGCGAGTACGAGCAGTACTTC; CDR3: CASTWGGREYEQYF
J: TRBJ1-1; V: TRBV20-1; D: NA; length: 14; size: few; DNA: TGCAGTGCCTCGAGGAACCGCTTGAACACTGAAGCTTTCTTT; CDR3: CSASRNRLNTEAFF
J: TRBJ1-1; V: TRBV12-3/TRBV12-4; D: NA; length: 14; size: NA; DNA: TGTGCCAGCACCACAGCAAGGGGGTTCACTGAAGCTTTCTTT; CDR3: CASTTARGFTEAFF
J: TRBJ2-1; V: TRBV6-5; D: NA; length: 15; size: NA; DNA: TGTGCCAGCAGGTTTCAGGGAAGTTGGAACAATGAGCAGTTCTTC; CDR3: CASRFQGSWNNEQFF
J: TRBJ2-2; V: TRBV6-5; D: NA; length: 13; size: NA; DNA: TGTGCCAGCAGTCACAGGGCCCCCGGGGAGCTGTTTTTT; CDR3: CASSHRAPGELFF
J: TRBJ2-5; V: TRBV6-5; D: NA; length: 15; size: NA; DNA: TGTGCCAGCAGTTACTCGAAGGGGTCCGGAGAGACCCAGTACTTC; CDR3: CASSYSKGSGETQYF
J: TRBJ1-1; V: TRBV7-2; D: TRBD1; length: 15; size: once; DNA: TGTGCCAGCAGCTCCCAAGGGGGCAGCAACACTGAAGCTTTCTTT; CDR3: CASSSQGGSNTEAFF
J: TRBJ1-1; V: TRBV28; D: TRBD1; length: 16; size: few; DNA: TGTGCCAGCAGCCCTCCGACAGGGGGGGAGGGGACTGAAGCTTTCTTT; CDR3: CASSPPTGGEGTEAFF
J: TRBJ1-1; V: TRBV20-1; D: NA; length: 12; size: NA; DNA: TGCAGTGCTCTCAGGGAGAACACTGAAGCTTTCTTT; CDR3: CSALRENTEAFF
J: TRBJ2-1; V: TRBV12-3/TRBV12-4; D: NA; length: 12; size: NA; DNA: TGTGCCAGCAGACAGGGAACCAATGAGCAGTTCTTC; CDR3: CASRQGTNEQFF
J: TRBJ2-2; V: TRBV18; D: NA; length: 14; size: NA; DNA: TGTGCCAGCTCACCCAACTGGGACACCGGGGAGCTGTTTTTT; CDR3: CASSPNWDTGELFF
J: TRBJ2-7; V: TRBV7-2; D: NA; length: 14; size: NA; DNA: TGTGCCAGCAGCGGGACGGATGACTTCTACGAGCAGTACTTC; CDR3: CASSGTDDFYEQYF
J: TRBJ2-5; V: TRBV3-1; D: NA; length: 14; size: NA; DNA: TGTGCCAGCAGCGGGGACCGCCAAATGGAGACCCAGTACTTC; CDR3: CASSGDRQMETQYF
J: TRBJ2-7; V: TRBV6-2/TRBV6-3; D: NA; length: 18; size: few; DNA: TGTGCCAGCAGCCACCCCCAGGGAATTACAACCTACTCCTACGAGCAGTACTTC; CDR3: CASSHPQGITTYSYEQYF
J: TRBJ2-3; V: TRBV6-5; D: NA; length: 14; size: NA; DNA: TGTGCCAGCAGTTATCGGAGGCGGTCAGATACGCAGTATTTT; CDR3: CASSYRRRSDTQYF
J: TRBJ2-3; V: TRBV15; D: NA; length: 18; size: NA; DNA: TGCGCCACCAGCAGAGAAGAAGTGGTAGGACGCCCCACAGATACGCAGTATTTT; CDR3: CATSREEVVGRPTDTQYF
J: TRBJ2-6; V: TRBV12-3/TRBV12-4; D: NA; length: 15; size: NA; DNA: NA; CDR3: CASSLVGSGANVQTF
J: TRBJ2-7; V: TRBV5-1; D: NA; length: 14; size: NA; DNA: TGCGCCAGCAGCCCCCAGACGGGAACCTACGAGCAGTACTTC; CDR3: CASSPQTGTYEQYF
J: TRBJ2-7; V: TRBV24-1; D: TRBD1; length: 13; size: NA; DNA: TGTGCCACCAGTGATTTAACAGGGGACGAGCAGTACTTC; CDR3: CATSDLTGDEQYF
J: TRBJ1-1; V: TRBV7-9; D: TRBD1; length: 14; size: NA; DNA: TGTGCCAGCAGCGAGACAGGGGAGAACACTGAAGCTTTCTTT; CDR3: CASSETGENTEAFF
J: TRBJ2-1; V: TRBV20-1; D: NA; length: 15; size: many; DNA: TGCAGTGCTAGGAAGGACTACAGTGGGTTAAATGAGCAGTTCTTC; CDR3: CSARKDYSGLNEQFF
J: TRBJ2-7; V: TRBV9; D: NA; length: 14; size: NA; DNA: TGTGCCAGCAGCGACCATCCTAGCTCCTACGAGCAGTACTTC; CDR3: CASSDHPSSYEQYF
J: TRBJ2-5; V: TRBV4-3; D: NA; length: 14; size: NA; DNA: TGCGCCAGCAGCCAAGAGACAGGGGAGGGGACCCAGTACTTC; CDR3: CASSQETGEGTQYF
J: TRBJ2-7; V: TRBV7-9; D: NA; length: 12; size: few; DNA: TGTGCCAGCAGCTTCCCGACCTACGAGCAGTACTTC; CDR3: CASSFPTYEQYF
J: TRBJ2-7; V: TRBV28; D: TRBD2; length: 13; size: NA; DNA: TGTGCCAGCAACCTTAGCGGGGGGAACGAGCAGTACTTC; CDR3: CASNLSGGNEQYF
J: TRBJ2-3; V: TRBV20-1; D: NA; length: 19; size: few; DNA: TGCAGTGCTAGCCCAGGGACGGGAGCTTTCTATACTAGCACAGATACGCAGTATTTT; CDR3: CSASPGTGAFYTSTDTQYF
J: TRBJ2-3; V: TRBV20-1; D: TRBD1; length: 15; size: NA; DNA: TGCAGTGCTAGAGATCCAGGGGGTAGCACAGATACGCAGTATTTT; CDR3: CSARDPGGSTDTQYF
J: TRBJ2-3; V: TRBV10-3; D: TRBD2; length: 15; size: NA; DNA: TGTGCCATCACAAAGGGGCTAGCGGTCACAGATACGCAGTATTTT; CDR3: CAITKGLAVTDTQYF
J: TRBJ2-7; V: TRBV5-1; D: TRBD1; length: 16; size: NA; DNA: TGCGCCAGCAGCTTGGAATCCAGGGCAGGGGGCAACGAGCAGTACTTC; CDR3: CASSLESRAGGNEQYF
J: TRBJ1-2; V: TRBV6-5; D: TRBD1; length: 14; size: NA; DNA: TGTGCCAGCAGTTACACCGGGACAGGGTTTGGCTACACCTTC; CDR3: CASSYTGTGFGYTF
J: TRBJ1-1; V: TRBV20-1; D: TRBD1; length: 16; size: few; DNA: TGCAGTGCTCAGCTCCCCCGACAGGGACCGAACACTGAAGCTTTCTTT; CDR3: CSAQLPRQGPNTEAFF
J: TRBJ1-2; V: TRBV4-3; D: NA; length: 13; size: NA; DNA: TGCGCCAGCAGCCAAGCAGGGGACTATGGCTACACCTTC; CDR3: CASSQAGDYGYTF
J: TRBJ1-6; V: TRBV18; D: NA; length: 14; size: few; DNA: TGTGCCAGCTCACCAGGGACCTATAATTCACCCCTCCACTTT; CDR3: CASSPGTYNSPLHF
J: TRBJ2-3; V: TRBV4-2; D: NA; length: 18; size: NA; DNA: TGTGCCAGCAGCCAAGATGGGGGGAGAAGCCCCGGGGCAGATACGCAGTATTTT; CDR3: CASSQDGGRSPGADTQYF
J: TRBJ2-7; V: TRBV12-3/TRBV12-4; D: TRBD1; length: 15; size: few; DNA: TGTGCCAGCAGTACCCGGACAGGGAGGATCTACGAGCAGTACTTC; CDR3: CASSTRTGRIYEQYF
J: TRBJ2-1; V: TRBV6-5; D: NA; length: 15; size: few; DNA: TGTGCCAGCCAAAGTCGGGGAAGTTCCTACAATGAGCAGTTCTTC; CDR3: CASQSRGSSYNEQFF
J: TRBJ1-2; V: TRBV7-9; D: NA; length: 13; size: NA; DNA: TGTGCCAGCAGCTTACCGGTTCTCTCCGGCTACACCTTC; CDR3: CASSLPVLSGYTF
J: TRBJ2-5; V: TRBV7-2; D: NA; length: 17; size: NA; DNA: TGTGCCAGCAGCCCTCTTTGGGGTACGGCCACCCGGGGGAAACAGTACTTC; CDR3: CASSPLWGTATRGKQYF
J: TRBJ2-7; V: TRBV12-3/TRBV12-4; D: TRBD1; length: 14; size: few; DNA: TGTGCCAGCAGTTTCGACAGGGTTGCTTACGAGCAGTACTTC; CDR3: CASSFDRVAYEQYF
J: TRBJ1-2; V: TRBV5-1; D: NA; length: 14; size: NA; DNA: TGCGCCAGCAGCAGAGAACAGGGTAACTATGGCTACACCTTC; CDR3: CASSREQGNYGYTF
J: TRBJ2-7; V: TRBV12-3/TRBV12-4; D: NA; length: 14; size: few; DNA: TGTGCCAGCAGTTTAGAAGGCGGCTGGGGCGAGCAGTACTTC; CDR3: CASSLEGGWGEQYF
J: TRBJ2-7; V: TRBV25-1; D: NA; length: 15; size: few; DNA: TGTGCCAGCAGTGAGGAGAGGGACTCTCTCTACGAGCAGTACTTC; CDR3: CASSEERDSLYEQYF
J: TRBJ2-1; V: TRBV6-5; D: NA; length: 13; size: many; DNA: TGTGCCAGCAGACCCGACAGCTACAATGAGCAGTTCTTC; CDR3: CASRPDSYNEQFF
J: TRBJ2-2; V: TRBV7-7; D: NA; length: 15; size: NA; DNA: TGTGCTAGCAGCTTAGGCGGTATATTCACCGGGGAGCTGTTTTTT; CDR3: CASSLGGIFTGELFF